The 20 T cell receptor beta chains presented below share a single source sample, sequenced in a study of blood T cell repertoires in COVID-19. Assay: immunoSEQ multiplex PCR; the TCRdb copy retains only in-frame clones and omits some. The table lists about 130,000 clones, 85% of them singletons. Source material: peripheral blood. The receptors stem from a human donor in a cohort sampled during active COVID-19.

This clone was picked up one time. The rearrangement links TRBV30 to TRBJ2-6, with TRBD1 matching over 7 bases. The CDR3 is 18 amino acids. Germline V gene lookup returns CDR1 GTSNPN and CDR2 SVGIG (reference sequence). Losses at the gene ends were 0 bases for V and 2 bases for J; bases not matched to a gene: 10. The CDR3 DNA is TGTGCCTGGAGTGTACTACGACAGGGCGGCACTGGGGCCAACGTCCTGACTTTC. Encoded protein: CAWSVLRQGGTGANVLTF.

The chain links TRBV6-2 or TRBV6-3 to TRBJ1-6, with 8 bases matching TRBD1. This CDR3 is built from 15 residues. V shed 5 bases and J 7 bases; nucleotides not matched to a gene: 7. Germline CDR1 and CDR2: MNHEY and SVGEGT. CDR3 region: CASSPDRGGNSPLHF. The DNA for the CDR3 is TGTGCCAGCAGTCCCGACAGGGGAGGCAATTCACCCCTCCACTTT.

The rearrangement links TRBV5-1 to TRBJ2-7, with TRBD1 identical over 9 bases. The germline V gene encodes CDR1 SGHRS and CDR2 YFSETQ. This CDR3 is 20 amino acids long. The ends lost 4 bases at V and 0 bases at J; junction bases unmatched: 20. This CDR3 reads CASSPRWADRGTPGSYEQYF. The CDR3, as DNA: TGCGCCAGCAGCCCCAGATGGGCGGACAGGGGAACCCCCGGCTCCTACGAGCAGTACTTC. The full variable domain, in which reference TRBV5-1 and TRBJ2-7 provide the parts outside the CDR3, is KAGVTQTPRYLIKTRGQQVTLSCSPISGHRSVSWYQQTPGQGLQFLFEYFSETQRNKGNFPGRFSGRQFSNSRSEMNVSTLELGDSALYLCASSPRWADRGTPGSYEQYFGPGTRLTVT.

This sequence joins TRBV6-5 and TRBJ2-1; D is ambiguous. The CDR3 covers 14 residues. The germline gives CDR1 MNHEY, CDR2 SVGAGI. The V and J ends lost 2 bases and 5 bases respectively, with 10 bases between them. In DNA, the CDR3 is TGTGCCAGCAGTTACGGCGGCGCAAACAATGAGCAGTTCTTC. Its protein product is CASSYGGANNEQFF.

The chain uses TRBV18 and TRBJ2-1, with D unclear. Germline V gene sequence: CDR1 KGHSH, CDR2 LQKENI. Trimming took off 10 bases at V and 6 bases at J, with 13 bases between the two ends. The CDR3 length is 12 residues. The CDR3 is CAIETLSNEQFF. The CDR3 DNA is TGTGCCATCGAAACCCTAAGCAATGAGCAGTTCTTC.

This clone was observed a handful of times. The CDR3 loop reads CASSYGIGNTIYF. CDR3 DNA: TGTGCCAGCAGTTATGGAATCGGGAACACCATATATTTT. The chain couples TRBV6-2 or TRBV6-3 to TRBJ1-3; D remains ambiguous. V dropped 3 bases and J dropped 7 bases, with 10 bases sitting between them. Looked up from germline, CDR1 is MNHEY and CDR2 is SVGEGT. CDR3 size: 13 residues.

The V gene is TRBV11-2, the J gene TRBJ1-2, with TRBD1 matching 7 bases. This CDR3 is built from 15 residues. Germline CDR1 is SGHAT and CDR2 is FQNNGV. The V and J ends lost 5 bases and 4 bases, in that order; junction bases with no gene match: 10. As DNA, the CDR3 is TGTGCCAGCAGCACTTACAGGGGTGGGAGCTATGGCTACACCTTC. Translated, it gives CASSTYRGGSYGYTF. The full variable domain, rest sourced from reference TRBV11-2 and TRBJ1-2, is EAGVAQSPRYKIIEKRQSVAFWCNPISGHATLYWYQQILGQGPKLLIQFQNNGVVDDSQLPKDRFSAERLKGVDSTLKIQPAKLEDSAVYLCASSTYRGGSYGYTFGSGTRLTVV.

The rearrangement uses TRBV18 and TRBJ2-5, with TRBD1 matching 8 bases. The junction had 5 bases not matched to a gene; V was cut back by 2 bases and J by 6 bases. This CDR3 region has 14 residues. Germline lookup yields CDR1 KGHSH and CDR2 LQKENI. The CDR3 nucleotides read TGTGCCAGCTCACCAGGACAGGGAATAAAGACCCAGTACTTC. Amino acids: CASSPGQGIKTQYF.

The chain employs TRBV4-3 and TRBJ2-1; 8 nucleotides align to TRBD1. CDR1 and CDR2 (germline): LGHNA, YSLEER. With 4 bases clipped from V and 9 bases from J, the junction kept 11 bases outside the gene matches. The CDR3 totals 15 residues. CDR3: CASSRTQGVGGEQFF. DNA of the CDR3: TGCGCCAGCAGCCGGACACAGGGGGTTGGAGGTGAGCAGTTCTTC.

DNA of the CDR3: TGTGCCAGCAGTTTTAGGGGGACCCCTGAAGCTTTCTTT. Protein product: CASSFRGTPEAFF. The chain couples TRBV12-3 or TRBV12-4 to TRBJ1-1, with a weak D call TRBD1 (6 bases). CDR3 length equals 13 residues. Deletions cut 3 bases from V and 6 bases from J, with 11 bases between.

J is TRBJ2-1 and V is TRBV7-3, with 7 nucleotides matching TRBD1. In germline, CDR1 is SGHTA, CDR2 FQGTGA. This CDR3 contains 15 residues. The J segment lost 5 bases and the V segment lost 5 bases, leaving 9 bases of the junction unmatched. CDR3: CASSPTKDRHNEQFF. The CDR3 bases are TGTGCCAGCAGCCCAACCAAGGACAGGCACAATGAGCAGTTCTTC.

The V and J genes are TRBV3-1 (or the pseudogene TRBV3-2) and TRBJ1-1, with TRBD1 matching 9 bases. The CDR3 totals 14 residues. V lost 1 base, J lost 10 bases, and 7 bases stayed unmatched. CDR1 is LGHDT and CDR2 is YNNKEL in the germline V gene (reference sequence). The DNA of the CDR3 is TGTGCCAGCAGCCAAGCGGACAGGGGAAGGTCAGCTTTCTTT. This gives the protein CASSQADRGRSAFF.

This clone appeared a single time. The chain has TRBV5-1 and TRBJ2-3, with TRBD2 identical over 9 bases. The germline V gene encodes CDR1 SGHRS and CDR2 YFSETQ. J was trimmed by 2 bases and V by 3 bases; bases with no gene match: 10. The CDR3 runs to 17 residues. In DNA form, the CDR3 reads TGCGCCAGCAGCTCCGGGAGGGGCGGGAGGGCCACAGATACGCAGTATTTT. It codes for CASSSGRGGRATDTQYF.

A word on this clone: Other DNA sequences in this sample translate to the same CDR3. CDR3 bases: TGCAGTGCTAGACGAGATACGCAGTATTTT. Its translation is CSARRDTQYF. The J gene is TRBJ2-3, the V gene TRBV20-1, with D uncertain. Between the trimmed V and J ends, which lost 2 bases and 5 bases, there was a span of 2 bases. CDR1 is DFQATT, CDR2 SNEGSKA, per germline (reference sequence). The CDR3 totals 10 residues.

V is TRBV5-4 and J is TRBJ1-1; a weak D match, TRBD1 (5 bases). Germline CDR1 SGHNT, CDR2 YYREEE (reference sequence). The CDR3 spans 15 residues. Trimming cost V 0 bases and J 0 bases, with 9 bases left between them. This CDR3 reads CASSLVVGVNTEAFF. The DNA of the CDR3 is TGTGCCAGCAGCTTGGTCGTAGGGGTGAACACTGAAGCTTTCTTT.

The chain has TRBV3-1 (or the pseudogene TRBV3-2) and TRBJ1-2; D possibly corresponds to TRBD1 (5 bases). CDR3 length equals 18 residues. V was cut by 2 bases and J by 1 base, with 20 bases left in between. In germline, CDR1 is LGHDT, CDR2 YNNKEL (reference sequence). CDR3 protein: CASSQHRTSPSFNYGYTF. As DNA, the CDR3 is TGTGCCAGCAGCCAACATCGGACATCCCCAAGTTTTAACTATGGCTACACCTTC.

This clone has only a few counts. V usage is TRBV7-8 and J usage is TRBJ2-7; D perhaps matches TRBD2 (5 bases). With 4 bases removed from V and 7 bases from J, the gap between germline ends came to 11 bases. Germline loops: CDR1 SGHVS, CDR2 FQNEAQ. The CDR3 is 12 amino acids. The CDR3 DNA reads as TGTGCCAGCAGCTCCGACTATCAGGAGCAGTACGTC. Protein product: CASSSDYQEQYV.

The CDR3 nucleotides read TGTGCCAGCAGTGAATCACCGGGACAGGGGGCCAACGAGCAGTACGTC. Its translation is CASSESPGQGANEQYV. The chain carries TRBV2 and TRBJ2-7; 12 nucleotides line up with TRBD1. The V gene end was trimmed by 2 bases and the J gene end by 5 bases; junction bases not matched to a gene: 7. This CDR3 spans 16 amino acids. CDR1 and CDR2 from the germline V gene are SNHLY and FYNNEI.

The J gene is TRBJ2-5, the V gene TRBV11-2; TRBD1 agrees at 11 bases. The CDR3 is made up of 14 amino acids. Germline CDR1 and CDR2: SGHAT and FQNNGV. V shed 8 bases and J 1 base; nucleotides not matched to a gene: 3. The CDR3, as DNA: TGTGCCAGCTCCGGGACAGGGGGCCAAGAGACCCAGTACTTC. Its translation is CASSGTGGQETQYF.

V is TRBV3-1 (or the pseudogene TRBV3-2) and J is TRBJ1-3; unclear D gene. The length of the CDR3 is 15 residues. V gave up 1 base and J gave up 2 bases, with 9 bases separating them. Germline V gives CDR1 LGHDT, CDR2 YNNKEL (reference sequence). The CDR3 reads CASSQGTGTGNTIYF. CDR3 nucleotides: TGTGCCAGCAGCCAAGGGACGGGAACTGGAAACACCATATATTTT.